This TCR beta chain was captured by sequencing in a study of blood T cell repertoires in COVID-19. In this sample, this clone turned up a few times. Germline V gives CDR1 MDHEN, CDR2 SYDVKM. The CDR3 contains 13 residues. V shed 6 bases and J 2 bases; nucleotides not matched to a gene: 1. This table comes from immunoSEQ multiplex PCR, and its TCRdb copy is limited to in-frame clones, with some not included. This repertoire shows approximately 240,000 clones, approximately 80% found once; its top ten account for under 5.5%. The J gene is TRBJ2-7, the V gene TRBV28; 10 nucleotides line up with TRBD1. The source is a woman of 80 years or more with active or convalescent COVID-19. Sequences were obtained from peripheral blood. The CDR3 DNA follows: TGTGCCAGCAGGGGACAGGGGCCCTACGAGCAGTACTTC. Amino acids: CASRGQGPYEQYF.